One T cell receptor beta chain is described in this entry. These data originate in a study of cytomegalovirus exposure and HLA in healthy donors. CDR3 length: 12 residues. Deletions cut 3 bases from V and 6 bases from J, with 7 bases between. Germline values: CDR1 KGHSH, CDR2 LQKENI. PCR used 60 Vbeta primers and 13 Jbeta primers. TCRdb's copy holds only in-frame clones and misses some; the assay was immunoSEQ multiplex PCR. The sample totals approximately 120,000 clones. The J gene is TRBJ2-3, the V gene TRBV18; D uncertain. This clonotype was obtained from a man between 25 and 39 years old in good health and CMV-seronegative. Sequencing was carried out using PBMCs. CDR3 DNA sequence: TGTGCCAGCTCACCCCGCAGGGATACGCAGTATTTT. It is translated as CASSPRRDTQYF.